A selection of T cell receptor beta chains follows, all from one sample in a study of OX40 agonist ivuxolimab in advanced cancers. Profiled with immunoSEQ multiplex PCR; TCRdb holds only in-frame clones, not every one. The sample records about 94,000 clones, more than 75% being singletons. Sequencing used CD4+ or CD8+ T cells sorted from blood, obtained in a trial of the OX40 agonist ivuxolimab. These receptors were collected from an adult with an advanced solid tumor such as melanoma, head and neck, liver or kidney cancer. The CDR3 runs from the conserved cysteine through the conserved F or W. A D gene is named only where the DNA matches it firmly. Expanded clones get a size class; other rows say once, few or many, or leave the size out.

size: .; V: TRBV15; D: TRBD1; J: TRBJ2-7; length: 17; DNA: TGTGCCACCAGCAGAGATTATGGGGCAGGGGGCCCCTCCGAGCAGTACTTC; CDR3: CATSRDYGAGGPSEQYF
size: .; V: TRBV21-1; D: .; J: TRBJ1-5; length: 13; DNA: TGTGCCAGCAGCACACAGGGTAATCAGCCCCAGCATTTT; CDR3: CASSTQGNQPQHF
size: .; V: TRBV5-1; D: .; J: TRBJ2-1; length: 13; DNA: TGCGCCAGCAGCGCGGGGAGATACAATGAGCAGTTCTTC; CDR3: CASSAGRYNEQFF
size: .; V: TRBV7-2; D: .; J: TRBJ2-5; length: 15; DNA: TGTGCCAGCAGCTCCTCCGCGGGGCGCCAAGAGACCCAGTACTTC; CDR3: CASSSSAGRQETQYF
size: .; V: TRBV15; D: .; J: TRBJ2-7; length: 17; DNA: TGTGCCACCAGCTCCAGTGGGGGTCCGGGACCCAAGCACGAGCAGTACTTC; CDR3: CATSSSGGPGPKHEQYF
size: .; V: TRBV4-3; D: TRBD1; J: TRBJ2-4; length: 15; DNA: TGCGCCAGCAGCCAAGATCGTGGCAGGGGGAACATTCAGTACTTC; CDR3: CASSQDRGRGNIQYF
size: few; V: TRBV29-1; D: .; J: TRBJ1-1; length: 11; DNA: TGCAGCATACAGGGGAACACTGAAGCTTTCTTT; CDR3: CSIQGNTEAFF
size: once; V: TRBV18; D: .; J: TRBJ1-1; length: 15; DNA: TGTGCCAGCTCACCTAAGGCGGGGGGATACACTGAAGCTTTCTTT; CDR3: CASSPKAGGYTEAFF
size: .; V: TRBV7-2; D: TRBD2; J: TRBJ2-3; length: 14; DNA: TGTGCCAGCAGCTTTCGTCGGGGGGCAGATACGCAGTATTTT; CDR3: CASSFRRGADTQYF
size: .; V: TRBV5-4; D: .; J: TRBJ1-3; length: 13; DNA: TGTGCTGGCAGGCCTAGCTCTGGAAACACCATATATTTT; CDR3: CAGRPSSGNTIYF
size: once; V: TRBV5-4; D: TRBD2; J: TRBJ2-2; length: 15; DNA: TGTGCCAGCAGCCAAGCGGGGGCCCACACCGGGGAGCTGTTTTTT; CDR3: CASSQAGAHTGELFF
size: .; V: TRBV7-2; D: TRBD1; J: TRBJ2-7; length: 16; DNA: TGTGCCAGCAGCTTATCATCAGGACAGGGGGGTCCGTGGCAGTACTTC; CDR3: CASSLSSGQGGPWQYF
size: .; V: TRBV15; D: .; J: TRBJ2-5; length: 14; DNA: TGTGCCACCAGCAGAGATCGGGTGGTAGAGACCCAGTACTTC; CDR3: CATSRDRVVETQYF
size: .; V: TRBV19; D: .; J: TRBJ1-5; length: 13; DNA: TGTGCCAGTAGTAGAGAAGTTAATCAGCCCCAGCATTTT; CDR3: CASSREVNQPQHF
size: .; V: TRBV27; D: .; J: TRBJ2-6; length: 15; DNA: TGTGCCAGCAGTTTATCCCGCTCTGGGGCCAACGTCCTGACTTTC; CDR3: CASSLSRSGANVLTF
size: .; V: TRBV7-9; D: .; J: TRBJ2-7; length: 14; DNA: TGTGCCAGCAGCTTAGAGCAGCCCTCCTACGAGCAGTACTTC; CDR3: CASSLEQPSYEQYF
size: .; V: TRBV4-1; D: .; J: TRBJ1-1; length: 15; DNA: TGCGCCAGCAGCCAAGAACGGGGACGATACACTGAAGCTTTCTTT; CDR3: CASSQERGRYTEAFF
size: .; V: TRBV6-5; D: .; J: TRBJ1-6; length: 11; DNA: TGTGCCAGCAGTTACGGATTATCCCTCCACTTT; CDR3: CASSYGLSLHF
size: once; V: TRBV30; D: .; J: TRBJ1-3; length: 14; DNA: TGTGCCTGGGCCCCCACCCGCTCTGGAAACACCATATATTTT; CDR3: CAWAPTRSGNTIYF
size: .; V: TRBV4-1; D: TRBD1; J: TRBJ2-7; length: 16; DNA: TGCGCCAGCAGCCCTCACGGACAGGGCCAACGTTACGAGCAGTACTTC; CDR3: CASSPHGQGQRYEQYF
size: .; V: TRBV2; D: .; J: TRBJ2-3; length: 13; DNA: TGTGCCAGCAGGGACAGCCGCACAGATACGCAGTATTTT; CDR3: CASRDSRTDTQYF
size: once; V: TRBV7-9; D: .; J: TRBJ2-1; length: 14; DNA: TGTGCCAGCGAGGAACACAGGGAATACAATGAGCAGTTCTTC; CDR3: CASEEHREYNEQFF
size: .; V: TRBV7-8; D: .; J: TRBJ2-3; length: 16; DNA: TGTGCCAGCAGCGCGGGACTCCGGGGGACCACAGATACGCAGTATTTT; CDR3: CASSAGLRGTTDTQYF
size: .; V: TRBV7-2; D: .; J: TRBJ1-1; length: 16; DNA: TGTGCCAGCAGCCCCCGGGGAGGGGGTTACAACACTGAAGCTTTCTTT; CDR3: CASSPRGGGYNTEAFF
size: .; V: TRBV27; D: .; J: TRBJ2-2; length: 16; DNA: TGTGCCAGCAGTTTAAGTGGAGGGCGGGGCACCGGGGAGCTGTTTTTT; CDR3: CASSLSGGRGTGELFF
size: .; V: TRBV4-1; D: TRBD2; J: TRBJ2-3; length: 16; DNA: TGCGCCAGCAGCCAAGGACGGGGACTAGCCGTAGATACGCAGTATTTT; CDR3: CASSQGRGLAVDTQYF
size: .; V: TRBV9; D: TRBD1; J: TRBJ2-7; length: 15; DNA: TGTGCCAGCAGCGTAGGCCCAGGGGGATCCTACGAGCAGTACTTC; CDR3: CASSVGPGGSYEQYF
size: once; V: TRBV6-1; D: TRBD1; J: TRBJ1-3; length: 15; DNA: TGTGCCAGCAGTGAGGGGACAGGGGTTAGAAACACCATATATTTT; CDR3: CASSEGTGVRNTIYF
size: once; V: TRBV7-9; D: TRBD2; J: TRBJ2-5; length: 15; DNA: TGTGCCAGCAGCTTAACTGGACTAGTTGGGGAGACCCAGTACTTC; CDR3: CASSLTGLVGETQYF
size: .; V: TRBV2; D: .; J: TRBJ2-1; length: 13; DNA: TGTGCCAGCGGAGTGCAGGCTTACAGTGAGCAGTTCTTC; CDR3: CASGVQAYSEQFF
size: .; V: TRBV6-5; D: TRBD1; J: TRBJ1-6; length: 14; DNA: TGTGCCAGCAGTCTCGGACAGGACTCTTCACCCCTCCACTTT; CDR3: CASSLGQDSSPLHF
size: once; V: TRBV2; D: .; J: TRBJ2-5; length: 15; DNA: TGTGCCAGCAGACCGACAGGCGTCTACCAAGAGACCCAGTACTTC; CDR3: CASRPTGVYQETQYF
size: .; V: TRBV27; D: .; J: TRBJ1-1; length: 13; DNA: TGTGCCAGCAGGATGACAGGGAACACTGAAGCTTTCTTT; CDR3: CASRMTGNTEAFF
size: .; V: TRBV27; D: TRBD1; J: TRBJ2-4; length: 16; DNA: TGTGCCAGCAGTCGAGGACAGGCACTAGCCAAAAACATTCAGTACTTC; CDR3: CASSRGQALAKNIQYF
size: once; V: TRBV2; D: TRBD1; J: TRBJ2-7; length: 15; DNA: TGTGCCAGCAGTGTTGGGACAGCATCATTCTACGAGCAGTACTTC; CDR3: CASSVGTASFYEQYF
size: .; V: TRBV15; D: .; J: TRBJ2-1; length: 15; DNA: TGTGCCACCAGCAGAGGAGGGGGAATGGGGAATGAGCAGTTCTTC; CDR3: CATSRGGGMGNEQFF
size: .; V: TRBV6-1; D: .; J: TRBJ1-2; length: 14; DNA: TGTGCCAGCAGTGAATTTGGACAGCCCTATGGCTACACCTTC; CDR3: CASSEFGQPYGYTF
size: .; V: TRBV23-1; D: TRBD1; J: TRBJ2-7; length: 15; DNA: TGCGCCAGCGAAATAATAGGGACAGGGACCTACGAGCAGTACTTC; CDR3: CASEIIGTGTYEQYF
size: .; V: TRBV12-5; D: .; J: TRBJ2-2; length: 15; DNA: TGTGCTAGTGGTTTGGTTGCACAAAACACCGGGGAGCTGTTTTTT; CDR3: CASGLVAQNTGELFF
size: few; V: TRBV9; D: .; J: TRBJ2-1; length: 14; DNA: TGTGCCAGCAGACCCGGTGGCTACCCAAATGAGCAGTTCTTC; CDR3: CASRPGGYPNEQFF
size: .; V: TRBV27; D: .; J: TRBJ2-3; length: 14; DNA: TGTGCCAGCAGTTCCCCCGCAGCAGGGGATACGCAGTATTTT; CDR3: CASSSPAAGDTQYF